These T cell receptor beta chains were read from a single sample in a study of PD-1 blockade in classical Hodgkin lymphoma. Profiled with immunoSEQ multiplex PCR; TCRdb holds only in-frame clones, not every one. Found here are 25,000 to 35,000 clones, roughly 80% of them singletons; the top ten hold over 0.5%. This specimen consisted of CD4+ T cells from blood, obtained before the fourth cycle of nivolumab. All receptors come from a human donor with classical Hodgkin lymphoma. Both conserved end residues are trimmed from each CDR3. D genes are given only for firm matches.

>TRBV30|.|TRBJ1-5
AWSVREGQPQH
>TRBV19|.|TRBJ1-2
ASSPRVGGYT
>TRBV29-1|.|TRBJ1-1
SVAAGRGTEAF
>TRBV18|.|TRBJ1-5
ASSPRDSQPQH
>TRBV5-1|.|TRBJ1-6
ASSEGGYNSPLH
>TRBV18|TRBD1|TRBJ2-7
ASSPRDRDLYEQY
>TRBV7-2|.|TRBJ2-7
ASSVDQSEQY
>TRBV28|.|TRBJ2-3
ASSLLSGADYTDTQY
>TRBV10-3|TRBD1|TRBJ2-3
AISVTGPSTDTQY
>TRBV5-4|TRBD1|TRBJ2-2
ASSLKQGATGELF
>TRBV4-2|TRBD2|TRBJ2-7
ASSQERGGSTAYEQY
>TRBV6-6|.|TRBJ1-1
ASSILGAEAF
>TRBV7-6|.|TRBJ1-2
ASSPRTEFYGYT
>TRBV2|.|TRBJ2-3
ASGQGTDTQY